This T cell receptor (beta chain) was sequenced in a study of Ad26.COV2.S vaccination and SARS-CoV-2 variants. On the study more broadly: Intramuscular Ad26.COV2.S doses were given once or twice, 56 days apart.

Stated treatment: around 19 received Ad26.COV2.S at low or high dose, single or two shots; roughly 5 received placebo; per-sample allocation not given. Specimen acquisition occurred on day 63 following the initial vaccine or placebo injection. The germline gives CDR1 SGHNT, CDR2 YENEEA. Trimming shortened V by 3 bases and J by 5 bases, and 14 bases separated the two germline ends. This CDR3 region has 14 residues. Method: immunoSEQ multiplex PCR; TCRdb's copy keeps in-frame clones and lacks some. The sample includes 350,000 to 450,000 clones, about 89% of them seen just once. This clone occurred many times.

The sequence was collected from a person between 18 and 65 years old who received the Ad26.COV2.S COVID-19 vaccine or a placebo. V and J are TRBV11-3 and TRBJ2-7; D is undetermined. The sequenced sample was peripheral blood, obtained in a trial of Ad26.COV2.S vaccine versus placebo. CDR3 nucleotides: TGTGCCAGCAGCTTGGGTCATCTTACGAACGAGCAGTACTTC. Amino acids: CASSLGHLTNEQYF. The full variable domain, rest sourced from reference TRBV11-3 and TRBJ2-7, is EAGVVQSPRYKIIEKKQPVAFWCNPISGHNTLYWYLQNLGQGPELLIRYENEEAVDDSQLPKDRFSAERLKGVDSTLKIQPAELGDSAVYLCASSLGHLTNEQYFGPGTRLTVT.